The clone carrying this T cell receptor (beta chain) was detected a few times. TCRdb re-called the 5' RACE reads with MiXCR, one entry per CDR3 protein. The sample records around 120,000 distinct CDR3 sequences, 12% being singletons. CDR3 length: 12 amino acids. Germline loops: CDR1 KGHSH, CDR2 LQKENI. Trimming shortened V by 2 bases and J by 5 bases, and 6 bases separated the two germline ends. This sample is part of a study of spatial heterogeneity in lung cancer. Study in general: 55 to 80 TRACERx patients with early, untreated non-small cell lung cancer donated samples. The authors sequenced available follow-up PBMC samples, taken a median of roughly 2 years after resection.

The time point here: blood at routine non-recurrence follow-up after resection. TCRs were sequenced from unsorted whole RNA of tumor, nontumor lung or PBMC. The source of this sequence is a male donor with early-stage non-small cell lung cancer. The chain is built from TRBV18 and TRBJ2-5, with D uncertain. Sequencing used PBMCs, obtained at follow-up. The CDR3 sequence is CASSPKKETQYF. The CDR3 DNA reads as TGTGCCAGCTCACCAAAGAAGGAGACCCAGTACTTC.